These 12 T cell receptor beta chains came from one sample sequenced in a study of early T cells in non-severe SARS-CoV-2 infection (dated by TCRdb to the early 2020s). The library was made by 5' RACE. For sequencing, a NextSeq 500 was employed. The raw public data were reprocessed by TCRdb itself: fastp quality trimming at Q25, MiXCR clonotype calling, in-frame beta chains only. Entries that share a CDR3 protein sequence are merged under the most common genes and DNA. In all, the sample holds tens of thousands of distinct CDR3 sequences, and around 12% of those were seen once. The ten largest clones take up about 1% of the sample. The specimen was whole blood, collected at baseline. All receptors derive from an adult who was a healthcare worker with PCR-confirmed SARS-CoV-2 infection or an uninfected control (not recorded which). The donor label of this sample is uncertain.

This clonotype was counted a few times. The V gene is TRBV20-1, the J gene TRBJ1-1; D is unresolved. CDR3 length equals 15 residues. CDR1 and CDR2 (germline): DFQATT, SNEGSKA (reference sequence). V was cut by 0 bases and J by 0 bases, with 11 bases left in between. The CDR3 nucleotides are TGCAGTGCTAGAGATATTTCGATCGTGAACACTGAAGCTTTCTTT. It yields the protein CSARDISIVNTEAFF.

This clonotype was picked up many times. The V gene is TRBV29-1, the J gene TRBJ2-3; TRBD2 matches at 8 bases. V lost 7 bases to trimming and J lost 0 bases; unmatched junction nucleotides: 6. Germline V lookup: CDR1 SQVTM, CDR2 ANQGSEA. This CDR3 contains 14 residues. CDR3 nucleotides: TGCAGCGGCGGGGGGCCGACGAGCACAGATACGCAGTATTTT. Translated, it gives CSGGGPTSTDTQYF.

The chain uses TRBV7-8 and TRBJ1-1; no definite D call. Per the germline V gene, CDR1 is SGHVS and CDR2 is FQNEAQ. The CDR3 covers 16 residues. Trimming pared 4 bases from V and 0 bases from J, leaving 15 bases between. The CDR3 region is CASSSEGRAMNTEAFF. The CDR3 region has the DNA TGTGCCAGCAGCTCAGAAGGCCGGGCCATGAACACTGAAGCTTTCTTT. Looking up the rest from reference TRBV7-8 and TRBJ1-1 gives the full variable domain: GAGVSQSPRYKVAKRGQDVALRCDPISGHVSLFWYQQALGQGPEFLTYFQNEAQLDKSGLPSDRFFAERPEGSVSTLKIQRTQQEDSAVYLCASSSEGRAMNTEAFFGQGTRLTVV.

The chain has TRBV2 and TRBJ2-5; maybe TRBD1 (5 bases). The CDR3 length is 15 residues. Germline CDR1 reads SNHLY; CDR2 reads FYNNEI. Between the trimmed V and J ends, which lost 2 bases and 6 bases, there was a span of 16 bases. The CDR3 nucleotides read TGTGCCAGCAGTGAAAGTGGGGCTAGATCGAAGACCCAGTACTTC. Its translation: CASSESGARSKTQYF.

This clonotype was found a few times. The gene calls are TRBV5-5 and TRBJ2-7, with 7 positions matching TRBD1. The CDR3 covers 15 residues. Germline assignment: CDR1 SGHKS and CDR2 YYEKEE (reference sequence). V was clipped by 0 bases and J by 0 bases; unmatched bases: 3. CDR3 nucleotide sequence: TGTGCCAGCAGCTTGGTAGGGGGCAACTCCTACGAGCAGTACGTC. The encoded protein is CASSLVGGNSYEQYV.

CDR3 sequence: CASSVHIQANTGELFF. The CDR3 DNA reads as TGTGCCAGCAGCGTCCATATCCAGGCGAACACCGGGGAGCTGTTTTTT. The chain couples TRBV9 to TRBJ2-2; no definite D call. CDR1 and CDR2 from the germline V gene are SGDLS and YYNGEE. CDR3 length: 16 amino acids. V lost 2 bases and J 0 bases, leaving 11 bases between the germline ends.

This clonotype was observed a few times. The chain couples TRBV29-1 to TRBJ2-2; perhaps TRBD2 as D (6 bases). The CDR3 has 16 residues. The germline CDR1 and CDR2 sequences are SQVTM and ANQGSEA. V lost 6 bases, J lost 7 bases, and 24 bases lay in between. In DNA form, the CDR3 reads TGCAGCGTCCTCACCGGGACGGGAGTCTGGGGCGGGGAGCTGTTTTTT. Encoded protein: CSVLTGTGVWGGELFF.

This clonotype was seen a few times. The J gene is TRBJ2-7, the V gene TRBV18, with 9 nucleotides matching TRBD1. Germline CDR1 reads KGHSH; CDR2 reads LQKENI. Trimming cost V 6 bases and J 6 bases; bases outside gene matches: 15. The CDR3 runs to 16 residues. This CDR3 is CASSPRSRQGVGEQYV. The CDR3 DNA reads TGTGCCAGCTCCCCTAGAAGTAGACAGGGGGTCGGCGAGCAGTACGTC.

This clonotype was recorded a few times. The CDR3 region is CASSFGGNTIYF. In DNA, the CDR3 is TGTGCCAGCAGTTTTGGGGGAAACACCATATATTTT. The chain is built from TRBV12-3 or TRBV12-4 and TRBJ1-3; unclear D gene. V was cut by 3 bases and J by 4 bases, with 4 bases left in between. The CDR3 loop spans 12 amino acids.

The chain joins TRBV6-6 to TRBJ2-3, with D possibly TRBD2 on 7 matching bases. V was cut by 2 bases and J by 6 bases, with 18 bases left in between. Germline V gene sequence: CDR1 MNHNY, CDR2 SVGAGI (reference sequence). The CDR3 sequence is 16 residues long. The CDR3 reads CASSYPGRGAADTQYF. CDR3 bases: TGTGCCAGCAGTTACCCCGGACGGGGGGCTGCGGATACGCAGTATTTT.

This clonotype was seen more than once but under ten times. The rearrangement joins TRBV24-1 to TRBJ1-1; weak D call: TRBD1 (5 bases). The ends were cut back, 7 bases at V and 5 bases at J, with 16 bases in the middle. The length of the CDR3 is 14 residues. Germline assignment: CDR1 KGHDR and CDR2 SFDVKD. The CDR3 loop is CATRSPNQGTEAFF. DNA of the CDR3: TGTGCCACCAGGTCCCCGAACCAGGGAACTGAAGCTTTCTTT.

The chain joins TRBV10-2 to TRBJ2-7; 8 positions match TRBD1. The CDR3 runs 15 residues. From germline, CDR1 is WSHSY and CDR2 SAAADI. Germline trimming cut 5 bases from V and 4 bases from J; bases unmatched to any gene: 10. DNA for the CDR3: TGCGCCAGCAGTTCCCCCGGACAGGGACAATACGAGCAGTACGTC. Translation gives CASSSPGQGQYEQYV.